This T cell receptor beta chain originates from a study of shared clonotypes between healthy human individuals. Cells designated naive CD8 were CD45RO-negative and were positively selected for CCR7, with terminally differentiated effector memory CD45RA+ cells excluded. TCRdb keeps only in-frame clones here, not all; method: immunoSEQ multiplex PCR. The sample holds millions of clones; 85% to 95% are singletons and the top ten take more than 1.5%. The CDR3 totals 11 residues. The V end was cut by 7 bases, the J end by 9 bases, with 10 bases between. Germline CDR1 reads SGHDN; CDR2 reads FVKESK. The TCR originated in a man aged 18 to 35 in good health. Some clones in this sample may be carry-over from other donors' samples. The chain links TRBV14 to TRBJ2-1; D is tentatively TRBD1 or TRBD2 (5 bases each). Specimen: naive CD8+ T cells from PBMCs. Here the CDR3 reads CASTEGREQFF. The DNA of the CDR3 is TGTGCCAGCACCGAGGGGCGTGAGCAGTTCTTC. Combining the CDR3 with reference TRBV14 and TRBJ2-1 gives the whole variable domain EAGVTQFPSHSVIEKGQTVTLRCDPISGHDNLYWYRRVMGKEIKFLLHFVKESKQDESGMPNNRFLAERTGGTYSTLKVQPAELEDSGVYFCASTEGREQFFGPGTRLTVL.